This TCR beta chain came from a study of T-cell memory formation after mild COVID-19 (dated by TCRdb to the early 2020s). For the study in its entirety: TCR sequence clusters from the two donors were largely donor specific. In two donors, T-cell clones that expanded and contracted after mild COVID-19 were tracked by sequencing TCRalpha and TCRbeta repertoires over time. Two young, previously healthy adult volunteers, one female and one male, were included in the cohort.

V trim: 4 bases; J trim: 0 bases; unmatched bases: 7. The CDR3 spans 18 residues, from the cysteine through the phenylalanine. The sequence is cut down to CDR3 DNA, 54 bases in frame from base 1. In the germline V gene, CDR1 corresponds to MGHRA and CDR2 to YSYEKL. In regard to this clonotype: Its antigen has not been determined. Base-call qualities are not available, and no considerably larger clone is one nucleotide away.

Ficoll-Paque density gradient centrifugation was the method used to isolate PBMCs. Overall study outcomes, separate from this receptor: Some responding clones were detected in pre-infection memory, suggesting pre-existing cross-reactive memory T cells joined the SARS-CoV-2 response. Contracting CD4+ clones were located mainly in the CM and EM memory subsets, whereas CD8+ clones were found to be enriched in EMRA. The study covered only a couple of mild cases, and larger cohorts including severe cases with pre-infection samples were considered necessary. From day 15 to 85, contracting clones showed balanced CD4/CD8 phenotypes, whereas a second wave of clones that expanded from day 15 to 37 leaned towards CD4+. SARS-CoV-2 specificity was not confirmed for the second-wave clones peaking on day 37.

Sequencing was performed on an Illumina NovaSeq 6000. TCRalpha and TCRbeta cDNA libraries were constructed by 5'RACE with constant-segment primers, with sample barcodes and unique molecular identifiers being introduced. RNA was extracted from every sample with Trizol reagent. Library amplification was performed in two PCR steps, and a second sample barcode and Illumina TruSeq adapters were introduced in the second step. The libraries were sequenced on an Illumina NovaSeq using 2 x 150 bp paired-end reads. The paper's processing steps were these. Reads were demultiplexed and collapsed into UMI-guided consensus sequences with migec v1.2.7. Using mixcr v2.1.11, UMI consensuses were aligned to TRA and TRB V and J templates and then assembled into clonotypes. Clonotypes were classified as expanded or contracted when called significant by both edgeR and NoisET, with noise models trained on biological replicates. For edgeR calls, the thresholds were a false discovery rate-adjusted p below 0.01 and a log2 fold-change of 1. As an exploratory analysis of dynamics, max-normalized trajectories of the 1000 most abundant clonotypes were examined by PCA with hierarchical clustering. The CD4 or CD8 phenotype of responding clones was assigned using the separately sequenced CD4+ and CD8+ repertoires. The public reads were reprocessed in TCRdb via fastp at Q25 and MiXCR, keeping in-frame beta chains. Rows matching on CDR3 protein sequence are summarized as one entry with the most common DNA and genes. TCRdb assigned the V and J calls; the authors' analysis was not used. The sample table shows 300,000 to 400,000 distinct CDR3 sequences, and about an eighth are seen once. The ten largest clones capture roughly 22% of the sample.

The sequenced sample was PBMCs or a T cell subset sorted from them (not recorded which). The receptor chain draws on TRBV4-1 and TRBJ2-2, with 11 middle bases fitting TRBD2. This TCR came from a man aged 18 to 35 who had mild COVID-19 (a few samples of this study predate the infection). The sample titles of this study are shuffled in the database, so cell type and time point are left out; the donor was told from shared clones. DNA sequence: TGCGCCAGCAGCCTTGGGACTAGCGGCGGGACGAACACCGGGGAGCTGTTTTTT. It codes for CASSLGTSGGTNTGELFF.